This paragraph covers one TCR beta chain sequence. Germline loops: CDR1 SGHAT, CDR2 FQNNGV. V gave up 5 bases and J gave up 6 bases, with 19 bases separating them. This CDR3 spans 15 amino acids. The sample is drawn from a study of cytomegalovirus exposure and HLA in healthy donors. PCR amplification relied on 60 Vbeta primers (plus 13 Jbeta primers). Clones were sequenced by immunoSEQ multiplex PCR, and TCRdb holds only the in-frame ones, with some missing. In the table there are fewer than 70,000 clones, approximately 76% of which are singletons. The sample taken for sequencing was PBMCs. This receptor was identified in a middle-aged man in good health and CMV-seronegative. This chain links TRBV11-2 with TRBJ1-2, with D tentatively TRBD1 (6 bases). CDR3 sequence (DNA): TGTGCCAGCAGCCGAGGGACATTTAAAGTGGATGGCTACACCTTC. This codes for CASSRGTFKVDGYTF.